These 4 T cell receptor beta chains were sequenced from one sample in a study of response to subunit inactivated influenza vaccine. MiXCR, applied by TCRdb to the RT-PCR reads, yields one record per CDR3 protein. The sample has about 780,000 distinct CDR3 sequences; roughly 20% are singletons. Material: PBMCs from blood, obtained 4 to 6 days after vaccination. The receptors come from a man aged 50 or older who received an inactivated influenza vaccine.

The sample holds many counts of this clonotype. The chain uses TRBV20-1 and TRBJ2-2, with D possibly TRBD2 on 6 matching bases. This CDR3 has 14 amino acids. Germline V gene lookup returns CDR1 DFQATT and CDR2 SNEGSKA (reference sequence). Trimming took off 7 bases at V and 2 bases at J, with 14 bases between the two ends. The CDR3 spells CSVVGEANTGELFF. The DNA of the CDR3 is TGCAGTGTTGTAGGGGAGGCTAACACCGGGGAGCTGTTTTTT.

The gene calls are TRBV9 and TRBJ2-3; a possible D gene is TRBD1 (6 bases). The V gene lost 0 bases and the J gene lost 2 bases, with 13 bases spanning the gap. Germline V gene sequence: CDR1 SGDLS, CDR2 YYNGEE. The CDR3 runs 16 residues. The CDR3 nucleotides read TGTGCCAGCAGCGTAGGGGGACAACGGTCCACAGATACGCAGTATTTT. The encoded protein is CASSVGGQRSTDTQYF.

The table lists this clonotype with a few counts. The chain couples TRBV28 to TRBJ1-1; D is perhaps TRBD1 (5 bases). Germline V lookup: CDR1 MDHEN, CDR2 SYDVKM. Trimming shortened V by 3 bases and J by 5 bases, and 7 bases separated the two germline ends. This CDR3 is built from 12 residues. Here the CDR3 DNA reads TGTGCCAGCAGTTTCAGGGCTACTGAAGCTTTCTTT. Protein sequence: CASSFRATEAFF.

The chain has TRBV20-1 and TRBJ2-7; D ambiguous. The V and J ends lost 6 bases and 1 base respectively, with 13 bases between them. CDR3 size: 13 residues. Germline lookup yields CDR1 DFQATT and CDR2 SNEGSKA (reference sequence). DNA of the CDR3: TGCAGTGCCAACCCAAGTAATTCCTACGAGCAGTACTTC. Protein: CSANPSNSYEQYF.